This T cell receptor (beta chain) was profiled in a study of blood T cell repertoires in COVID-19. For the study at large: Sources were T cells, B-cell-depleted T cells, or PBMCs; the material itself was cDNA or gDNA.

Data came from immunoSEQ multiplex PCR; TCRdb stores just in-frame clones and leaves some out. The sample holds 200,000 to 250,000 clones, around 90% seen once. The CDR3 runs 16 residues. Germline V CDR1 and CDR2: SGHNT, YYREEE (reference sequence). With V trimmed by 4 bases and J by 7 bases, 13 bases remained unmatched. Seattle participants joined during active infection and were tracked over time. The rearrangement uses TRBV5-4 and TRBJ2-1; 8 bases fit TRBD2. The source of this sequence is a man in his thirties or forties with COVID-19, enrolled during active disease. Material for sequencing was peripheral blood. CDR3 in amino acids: CASSAYRGGRVNEQFF. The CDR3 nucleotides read TGTGCCAGCAGCGCTTATCGGGGGGGCCGCGTGAATGAGCAGTTCTTC.